What follows is one TCR beta chain and its context. Its antigen is currently unknown. Study conclusions and caveats: Tumor Treg TCRs overlapped most with tumor naive CD4+ cells. Larger-cohort validation covered only one TCR beta V-J rearrangement.

After constant-region reverse-primer amplification, full-length variable regions underwent semi-nested PCR with Nested Universal Primer A. Using its own MiXCR run on the 5' RACE reads, TCRdb lists one record per CDR3 protein. The table records about 8,900 distinct CDR3 sequences, approximately 50% of them present only once. Germline V gene data show CDR1 as SGHTS and CDR2 as YDEGEE. The ends lost 1 base at V and 3 bases at J; junction bases unmatched: 7. The length of the CDR3 is 19 residues. Cells sorted as Tregs were CD4+, CD25+ and CD127-/low. Sequenced sample: Tregs sorted from a lymph node. The sequence derives from a female donor with breast cancer. The rearrangement links TRBV5-8 to TRBJ2-1; 16 bases line up with TRBD2. CDR3 amino acids: CASSLMGLAGGINYNEQFF. The DNA of the CDR3 is TGTGCCAGCAGCTTGATGGGACTAGCGGGAGGGATAAACTACAATGAGCAGTTCTTC.